Following are 16 T cell receptor beta chains from one sample sequenced in a study of CD8 T cells in Susac syndrome. RNA was extracted with the RNeasy kit, and a quantity of roughly 0.5 to 1 ug was reverse transcribed using random hexamers. MiXCR was run by TCRdb on the immunoSEQ multiplex PCR reads, yielding one entry per CDR3 protein. The sample includes 110,000 or so distinct CDR3 sequences, 85% to 95% seen only once; the top ten take roughly 0.088%. Input material: CD4+ T cells from PBMCs. These receptors all stem from a human donor with multiple sclerosis.

This sequence joins TRBV7-2 and TRBJ2-3, with D unresolved. Germline CDR1 is SGHTA and CDR2 is FQGNSA. There are 14 residues in the CDR3. V shed 1 base and J shed 4 bases, with 9 bases lying between them. Written as DNA, the CDR3 is TGTGCCAGCAGCTTAGTACCGGGTCCAGATACGCAGTATTTT. Amino acid sequence: CASSLVPGPDTQYF.

V gene TRBV20-1 combines with J gene TRBJ1-3, with D possibly being TRBD1 (6 bases). The CDR3 has 14 amino acids. V lost 5 bases and J 1 base, leaving 12 bases between the germline ends. Per germline, CDR1 DFQATT and CDR2 SNEGSKA (reference sequence). The CDR3 loop reads CSAPQQGSGNTIYF. DNA for the CDR3: TGCAGTGCTCCCCAACAGGGTTCTGGAAACACCATATATTTT.

V and J are TRBV9 and TRBJ1-4; D is undetermined. The V gene lost 0 bases and the J gene lost 4 bases, with 10 bases spanning the gap. This CDR3 is 15 amino acids long. Germline-derived CDR1 and CDR2 are SGDLS and YYNGEE. The CDR3 loop is CASSVAGGVNEKLFF. The CDR3 coding sequence is TGTGCCAGCAGCGTAGCTGGCGGCGTTAATGAAAAACTGTTTTTT. The full variable domain, in which reference TRBV9 and TRBJ1-4 provide the parts outside the CDR3, is DSGVTQTPKHLITATGQRVTLRCSPRSGDLSVYWYQQSLDQGLQFLIQYYNGEERAKGNILERFSAQQFPDLHSELNLSSLELGDSALYFCASSVAGGVNEKLFFGSGTQLSVL.

This sequence joins TRBV20-1 and TRBJ1-1; TRBD1 aligns across 11 bases. This CDR3 comprises 17 residues. With 5 bases clipped from V and 1 base from J, the junction kept 12 bases outside the gene matches. CDR1 DFQATT and CDR2 SNEGSKA come from the germline V gene (reference sequence). The CDR3 here is CSAWSRTGGSGNTEAFF. Written as DNA, the CDR3 is TGCAGTGCTTGGAGCCGGACAGGGGGCAGCGGGAACACTGAAGCTTTCTTT.

J is TRBJ1-5 and V is TRBV29-1; D is unclear. Germline loops: CDR1 SQVTM, CDR2 ANQGSEA. The V end lost 4 bases, the J end lost 5 bases, and 15 bases lay between the germline ends. This CDR3 has 14 amino acids. The CDR3 loop is CSVAYRANDQPQHF. The CDR3 DNA reads TGCAGCGTTGCTTACCGGGCGAATGATCAGCCCCAGCATTTT.

The chain recombines TRBV11-3 with TRBJ2-3; 9 bases map to TRBD1. The germline CDR1 and CDR2 sequences are SGHNT and YENEEA. With 0 bases clipped from V and 3 bases from J, the junction kept 13 bases outside the gene matches. The CDR3 extends over 19 amino acids. The CDR3 loop is CASSLEGTGTGTITDTQYF. CDR3 DNA sequence: TGTGCCAGCAGCTTAGAGGGGACCGGGACAGGGACGATTACAGATACGCAGTATTTT.

The J gene is TRBJ1-5, the V gene TRBV28, with D possibly TRBD1 on 6 matching bases. The CDR3 has 13 amino acids. Trimming cost V 6 bases and J 12 bases, with 18 bases left between them. Germline CDR1 MDHEN, CDR2 SYDVKM. CDR3 amino acids: CASSPGVDRVQHF. For the CDR3, the DNA is TGTGCCAGCAGCCCAGGGGTGGACAGAGTCCAGCATTTT. Using reference TRBV28 and TRBJ1-5 for the parts outside the CDR3, the full variable domain is DVKVTQSSRYLVKRTGEKVFLECVQDMDHENMFWYRQDPGLGLRLIYFSYDVKMKEKGDIPEGYSVSREKKERFSLILESASTNQTSMYLCASSPGVDRVQHFGDGTRLSIL.

CDR3 loop: CSARKGQNLEQYF. CDR3 in DNA: TGCAGTGCTAGAAAGGGACAAAACCTCGAGCAGTACTTC. This chain joins TRBV20-1 and TRBJ2-7, with a weak D call TRBD1 (6 bases). Germline V gives CDR1 DFQATT, CDR2 SNEGSKA (reference sequence). The CDR3 length is 13 residues. The V and J ends lost 2 bases and 6 bases respectively, with 14 bases between them.

The gene calls are TRBV5-1 and TRBJ1-6, with TRBD1 identical over 8 bases. This CDR3 comprises 14 residues. The J segment lost 9 bases and the V segment lost 4 bases, leaving 6 bases of the junction unmatched. In germline, CDR1 is SGHRS, CDR2 YFSETQ. The CDR3 loop is CASSQGQGSSPLHF. CDR3 DNA: TGCGCCAGCAGCCAAGGACAGGGATCTTCACCCCTCCACTTT.

This chain uses TRBV18 with TRBJ2-2; possibly TRBD1 for D (5 bases). V lost 3 bases and J 1 base, leaving 9 bases between the germline ends. Germline lookup yields CDR1 KGHSH and CDR2 LQKENI. CDR3 length equals 15 residues. The CDR3 DNA reads as TGTGCCAGCTCACCGGGGCCGAAGAACACCGGGGAGCTGTTTTTT. Translated: CASSPGPKNTGELFF. Full variable domain (missing parts from reference TRBV18 and TRBJ2-2): NAGVMQNPRHLVRRRGQEARLRCSPMKGHSHVYWYRQLPEEGLKFMVYLQKENIIDESGMPKERFSAEFPKEGPSILRIQQVVRGDSAAYFCASSPGPKNTGELFFGEGSRLTVL.

This rearrangement joins TRBV28 to TRBJ2-2; D perhaps matches TRBD2 (5 bases). Germline assignment: CDR1 MDHEN and CDR2 SYDVKM. This CDR3 is 16 amino acids long. Trimming took off 8 bases at V and 0 bases at J, with 16 bases between the two ends. The CDR3 DNA reads as TGTGCCAGCTACCCCCGGGGATTCGCGAACACCGGGGAGCTGTTTTTT. This codes for CASYPRGFANTGELFF.

This chain joins TRBV30 and TRBJ1-6; D is possibly TRBD1 (6 bases). The CDR3 contains 13 residues. Germline V gene sequence: CDR1 GTSNPN, CDR2 SVGIG (reference sequence). CDR3 loop: CAAGGQGNSPLHF. The CDR3 coding sequence is TGTGCGGCCGGGGGTCAGGGGAATTCACCCCTCCACTTT. Full variable domain (rest looked up from reference TRBV30 and TRBJ1-6): SQTIHQWPATLVQPVGSPLSLECTVEGTSNPNLYWYRQAAGRGLQLLFYSVGIGQISSEVPQNLSASRPQDRQFILSSKKLLLSDSGFYLCAAGGQGNSPLHFGNGTRLTVT.

The chain employs TRBV30 and TRBJ1-2, with D perhaps TRBD1 (5 bases). The CDR3 is 14 residues long. Germline values: CDR1 GTSNPN, CDR2 SVGIG (reference sequence). Trimming cost V 2 bases and J 7 bases, with 17 bases left between them. The CDR3: CAWSILGGKAGYTF. The CDR3 nucleotides read TGTGCCTGGAGTATCCTGGGGGGAAAGGCTGGCTACACCTTC.

The chain recombines TRBV2 with TRBJ2-7; maybe TRBD1 (5 bases). Deletions cut 2 bases from V and 11 bases from J, with 16 bases between. CDR3 size: 13 residues. Per the germline V gene, CDR1 is SNHLY and CDR2 is FYNNEI. CDR3: CASSERARVFEYF. The CDR3 bases are TGTGCCAGCAGTGAACGGGCCAGGGTCTTTGAGTACTTC.

This chain joins TRBV20-1 and TRBJ1-3; weak D call: TRBD1 (5 bases). CDR1 and CDR2 from the germline V gene are DFQATT and SNEGSKA (reference sequence). This CDR3 comprises 15 residues. Trimming took off 1 base at V and 0 bases at J, with 10 bases between the two ends. CDR3: CSARVGRGSGNTIYF. The CDR3 bases are TGCAGTGCTAGAGTAGGAAGGGGCTCTGGAAACACCATATATTTT.

V usage is TRBV12-3 or TRBV12-4 and J usage is TRBJ2-5, with a tentative D call TRBD2 (6 bases). The CDR3 has 13 residues. V lost 3 bases and J lost 5, with 10 bases in between. DNA of the CDR3: TGTGCCAGCAGTTTGTTGGAGGGGGAGACCCAGTACTTC. It specifies CASSLLEGETQYF.